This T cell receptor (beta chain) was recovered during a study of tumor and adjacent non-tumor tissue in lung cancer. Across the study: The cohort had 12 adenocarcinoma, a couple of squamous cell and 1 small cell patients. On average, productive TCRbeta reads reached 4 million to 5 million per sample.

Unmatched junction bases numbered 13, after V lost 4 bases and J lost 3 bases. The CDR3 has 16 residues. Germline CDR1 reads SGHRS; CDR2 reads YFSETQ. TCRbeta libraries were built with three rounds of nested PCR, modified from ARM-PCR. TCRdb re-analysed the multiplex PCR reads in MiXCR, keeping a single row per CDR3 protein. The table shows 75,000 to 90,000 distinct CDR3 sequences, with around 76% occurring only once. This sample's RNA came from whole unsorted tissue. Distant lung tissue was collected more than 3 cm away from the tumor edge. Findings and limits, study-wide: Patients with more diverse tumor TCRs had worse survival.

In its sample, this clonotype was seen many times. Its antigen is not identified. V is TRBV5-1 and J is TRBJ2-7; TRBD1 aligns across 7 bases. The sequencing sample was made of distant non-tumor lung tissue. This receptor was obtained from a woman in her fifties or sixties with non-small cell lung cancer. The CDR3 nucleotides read TGCGCCAGCAGCGTGACAGGGAATCCCTTAAACTACGAGCAGTACTTC. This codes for CASSVTGNPLNYEQYF.